This TCR beta chain was sequenced for a study of cytomegalovirus exposure and HLA in healthy donors. Regarding the study as a whole: TCR beta chains associated with HLA were, in a later analysis, more clonally expanded than equally common others. The study labeled about 160 TCR beta chains cytomegalovirus-associated.

Points on this clone: Its antigen remains unidentified.

PCR employed 60 Vbeta and 13 Jbeta primers. In the original analysis: Roughly 10 million shared chains were among about 80 million unique TCR beta chains counted in a later analysis. Here immunoSEQ multiplex PCR was the method, and the copy in TCRdb shows in-frame clones only, minus some. V, J and clone size were drawn from that table, and D and trimming were deduced from the DNA. The data contain roughly 160,000 clones, approximately 82% of them seen just once; the ten biggest clones take up 8.5%. The J segment lost 3 bases and the V segment lost 4 bases, leaving 8 bases of the junction unmatched. The germline CDR1 and CDR2 sequences are SGHVS and FQNEAQ. The CDR3 is 15 amino acids.

V is TRBV7-8 and J is TRBJ2-7; 8 positions agree with TRBD1. Sequenced material: PBMCs. The receptor was isolated from a male donor in good health and CMV-seropositive. DNA for the CDR3: TGTGCCAGCAGCTCGAGACAGGGGCTCAGCTACGAGCAGTACTTC. Its protein product is CASSSRQGLSYEQYF.